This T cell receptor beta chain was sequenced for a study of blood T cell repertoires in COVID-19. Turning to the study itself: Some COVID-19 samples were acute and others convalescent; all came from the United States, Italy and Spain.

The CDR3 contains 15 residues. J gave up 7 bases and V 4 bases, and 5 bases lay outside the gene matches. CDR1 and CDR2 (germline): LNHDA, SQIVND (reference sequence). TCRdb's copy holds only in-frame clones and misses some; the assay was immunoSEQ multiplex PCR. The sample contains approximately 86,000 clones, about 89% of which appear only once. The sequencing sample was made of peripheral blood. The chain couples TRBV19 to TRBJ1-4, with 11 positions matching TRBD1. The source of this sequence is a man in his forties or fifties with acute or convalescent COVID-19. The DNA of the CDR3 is TGTGCCAGTAGTAATCTGGACAGGGGGCCTGAAAAACTGTTTTTT. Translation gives CASSNLDRGPEKLFF.